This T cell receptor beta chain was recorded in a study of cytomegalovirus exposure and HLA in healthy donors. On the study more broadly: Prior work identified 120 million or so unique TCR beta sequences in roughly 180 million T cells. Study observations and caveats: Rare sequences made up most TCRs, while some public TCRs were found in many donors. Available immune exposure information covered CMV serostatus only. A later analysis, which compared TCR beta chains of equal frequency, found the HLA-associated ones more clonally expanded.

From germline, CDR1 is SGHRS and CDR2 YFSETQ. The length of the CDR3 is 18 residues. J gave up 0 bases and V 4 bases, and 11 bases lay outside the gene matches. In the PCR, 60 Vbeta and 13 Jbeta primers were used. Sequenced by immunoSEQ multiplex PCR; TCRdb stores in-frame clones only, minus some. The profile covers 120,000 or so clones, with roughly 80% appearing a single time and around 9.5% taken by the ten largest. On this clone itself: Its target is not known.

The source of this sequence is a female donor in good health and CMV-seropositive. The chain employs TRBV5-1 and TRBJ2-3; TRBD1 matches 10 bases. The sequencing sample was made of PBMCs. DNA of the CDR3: TGCGCCAGCAGCCTGGGGACAGGGGCCCACGCTAGCACAGATACGCAGTATTTT. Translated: CASSLGTGAHASTDTQYF.